The rows below give T cell receptor beta chains drawn from one sample of a study of neurological immune-mediated disorders. One entry per CDR3 protein, called by TCRdb with MiXCR from the 5' RACE reads. The sample lists 25,000 to 35,000 distinct CDR3 sequences, under 6.5% occurring once. The sequenced sample consisted of CD4+ T cells from blood. Every receptor here comes from a woman in her forties or fifties in good health. Each CDR3 is given with its conserved first and last residue. The D gene is left open where the match is weak. Part of the rows lack a size; the others show once, few, many or a class for expanded clones.

v_gene: TRBV6-6; d_gene: NA; abundance: many; j_gene: TRBJ1-3; CDR3aa: CASRRDRSYSGNTIYF; CDR3nt: TGTGCCAGCAGGAGAGACAGGTCCTACTCTGGAAACACCATATATTTT
v_gene: TRBV11-1; d_gene: TRBD2; abundance: many; j_gene: TRBJ2-1; CDR3aa: CASSFNGAGGLDEQFF; CDR3nt: TGTGCCAGCAGCTTCAACGGTGCGGGAGGGCTGGATGAGCAGTTCTTC
v_gene: TRBV15; d_gene: NA; abundance: many; j_gene: TRBJ2-1; CDR3aa: CATSRGEGVEQFF; CDR3nt: TGTGCCACCAGCAGAGGCGAGGGGGTTGAGCAGTTCTTC
v_gene: TRBV29-1; d_gene: TRBD1; abundance: many; j_gene: TRBJ1-3; CDR3aa: CSVAFGTGGADYMDTIYF; CDR3nt: TGCAGCGTTGCGTTCGGGACAGGGGGCGCCGATTATATGGACACCATATATTTT
v_gene: TRBV12-3/TRBV12-4; d_gene: TRBD1; abundance: many; j_gene: TRBJ2-7; CDR3aa: CASSGQGWEQYF; CDR3nt: TGTGCCAGCAGCGGACAGGGGTGGGAGCAGTACTTC
v_gene: TRBV11-3; d_gene: NA; abundance: NA; j_gene: TRBJ2-7; CDR3aa: CASSLAVNYEQYF; CDR3nt: TGTGCCAGCAGCTTAGCTGTCAACTACGAGCAGTACTTC
v_gene: TRBV6-5; d_gene: NA; abundance: NA; j_gene: TRBJ2-7; CDR3aa: CASRRAGGYGEQYF; CDR3nt: TGTGCCAGCCGCCGGGCCGGGGGCTACGGCGAGCAGTACTTC
v_gene: TRBV18; d_gene: NA; abundance: many; j_gene: TRBJ1-6; CDR3aa: CASSPFESAGNNSPLHF; CDR3nt: TGTGCCAGCTCACCTTTTGAGTCGGCAGGGAATAATTCACCCCTCCACTTT
v_gene: TRBV5-1; d_gene: TRBD2; abundance: many; j_gene: TRBJ2-5; CDR3aa: CASSLGPSGNRETQYF; CDR3nt: TGCGCCAGCAGCTTAGGTCCTAGCGGGAATCGAGAGACCCAGTACTTC
v_gene: TRBV7-2; d_gene: TRBD2; abundance: many; j_gene: TRBJ2-1; CDR3aa: CASSSMGTSGGKEQFF; CDR3nt: TGTGCCAGCAGCTCCATGGGGACTAGCGGGGGTAAGGAGCAGTTCTTC
v_gene: TRBV7-6; d_gene: NA; abundance: many; j_gene: TRBJ1-1; CDR3aa: CASSENTSGKTEAFF; CDR3nt: TGTGCCAGCAGCGAAAACACTTCGGGGAAGACTGAAGCTTTCTTT
v_gene: TRBV5-5; d_gene: NA; abundance: many; j_gene: TRBJ2-1; CDR3aa: CASSYQGFRVDEQFF; CDR3nt: TGTGCCAGCAGCTACCAGGGTTTTAGAGTCGATGAGCAGTTCTTC
v_gene: TRBV12-3/TRBV12-4; d_gene: TRBD1; abundance: many; j_gene: TRBJ1-2; CDR3aa: CASSLGQGATYGYTF; CDR3nt: TGTGCCAGCAGTTTGGGACAGGGCGCGACCTATGGCTACACCTTC
v_gene: TRBV5-1; d_gene: TRBD2; abundance: many; j_gene: TRBJ2-7; CDR3aa: CASSLVPSGGDYEQYF; CDR3nt: TGCGCCAGCAGCTTGGTTCCTAGCGGGGGAGACTACGAGCAGTACTTC
v_gene: TRBV11-2; d_gene: NA; abundance: many; j_gene: TRBJ2-1; CDR3aa: CASSLEPPGPYNEQFF; CDR3nt: TGTGCCAGCAGCTTAGAGCCCCCAGGCCCCTACAATGAGCAGTTCTTC
v_gene: TRBV5-4; d_gene: TRBD2; abundance: many; j_gene: TRBJ2-1; CDR3aa: CASNDAGGRSHSFF; CDR3nt: TGTGCCAGCAATGATGCGGGGGGCCGTAGCCACAGCTTCTTC
v_gene: TRBV5-1; d_gene: NA; abundance: many; j_gene: TRBJ1-1; CDR3aa: CASSLRGQAAFF; CDR3nt: TGCGCCAGCAGCTTACGAGGCCAGGCGGCTTTCTTT
v_gene: TRBV3-1; d_gene: TRBD1; abundance: many; j_gene: TRBJ1-4; CDR3aa: CASSQAGTAGEKLFF; CDR3nt: TGTGCCAGCAGCCAAGCCGGGACAGCAGGTGAAAAACTGTTTTTT
v_gene: TRBV14; d_gene: TRBD1; abundance: many; j_gene: TRBJ1-1; CDR3aa: CASSPLGRDRGSTEAFF; CDR3nt: TGTGCCAGCAGCCCCCTCGGCCGGGACAGGGGGTCCACTGAAGCTTTCTTT
v_gene: TRBV5-1; d_gene: NA; abundance: many; j_gene: TRBJ2-6; CDR3aa: CASSRGPGANVLTF; CDR3nt: TGCGCCAGCAGCAGGGGACCTGGGGCCAACGTCCTGACTTTC
v_gene: TRBV12-3/TRBV12-4; d_gene: TRBD1; abundance: many; j_gene: TRBJ1-1; CDR3aa: CASRGGQAYGEAFF; CDR3nt: TGTGCCAGCAGGGGGGGACAGGCCTATGGGGAAGCTTTCTTT
v_gene: TRBV19; d_gene: NA; abundance: many; j_gene: TRBJ1-5; CDR3aa: CASSIKGSNNQPQHF; CDR3nt: TGTGCCAGTAGTATAAAAGGGAGCAACAATCAGCCCCAGCATTTT
v_gene: TRBV2; d_gene: NA; abundance: many; j_gene: TRBJ2-1; CDR3aa: CASTSWGTYNEQFF; CDR3nt: TGTGCCAGCACCTCCTGGGGGACCTACAATGAGCAGTTCTTC
v_gene: TRBV7-6; d_gene: NA; abundance: many; j_gene: TRBJ1-1; CDR3aa: CASSWGAGTEAFF; CDR3nt: TGTGCCAGCAGCTGGGGGGCGGGCACTGAAGCTTTCTTT
v_gene: TRBV7-6; d_gene: TRBD2; abundance: many; j_gene: TRBJ2-7; CDR3aa: CASSLASGGSYEQYF; CDR3nt: TGTGCCAGCAGCTTAGCTAGCGGGGGTTCCTACGAGCAGTACTTC
v_gene: TRBV7-3; d_gene: NA; abundance: many; j_gene: TRBJ2-3; CDR3aa: CASSLAGAHTDTQYF; CDR3nt: TGTGCCAGCAGCTTAGCGGGGGCCCACACAGATACGCAGTATTTT
v_gene: TRBV28; d_gene: TRBD1; abundance: many; j_gene: TRBJ1-2; CDR3aa: CASRGQGYYGYTF; CDR3nt: TGTGCCAGCAGGGGACAGGGGTACTATGGCTACACCTTC
v_gene: TRBV5-5; d_gene: NA; abundance: many; j_gene: TRBJ2-1; CDR3aa: CASSLVSRGGVNEQFF; CDR3nt: TGTGCCAGCAGCTTGGTATCGAGGGGGGGGGTCAATGAGCAGTTCTTC
v_gene: TRBV2; d_gene: TRBD1; abundance: many; j_gene: TRBJ2-7; CDR3aa: CASRRQGAKSYEQYF; CDR3nt: TGTGCCAGCAGAAGACAGGGGGCAAAGTCCTACGAGCAGTACTTC
v_gene: TRBV20-1; d_gene: TRBD1; abundance: many; j_gene: TRBJ2-1; CDR3aa: CSARRGQGASNEQFF; CDR3nt: TGCAGTGCTAGAAGGGGACAGGGGGCAAGTAATGAGCAGTTCTTC
v_gene: TRBV7-2; d_gene: NA; abundance: many; j_gene: TRBJ1-5; CDR3aa: CASSFKPSGQPQHF; CDR3nt: TGTGCCAGCAGCTTCAAGCCGTCGGGACAGCCCCAGCATTTT
v_gene: TRBV3-1; d_gene: NA; abundance: few; j_gene: TRBJ2-1; CDR3aa: CASSQEGDQPNNNEQFF; CDR3nt: TGTGCCAGCAGCCAAGAGGGGGACCAGCCCAATAACAATGAGCAGTTCTTC
v_gene: TRBV29-1; d_gene: NA; abundance: medium-sized; j_gene: TRBJ2-7; CDR3aa: CSVDGPIVEYEQYF; CDR3nt: TGCAGCGTTGATGGCCCGATAGTCGAGTACGAGCAGTACTTC
v_gene: TRBV5-1; d_gene: TRBD1; abundance: many; j_gene: TRBJ2-7; CDR3aa: CASSSEQGYEQYF; CDR3nt: TGCGCCAGCAGCTCCGAACAGGGGTACGAGCAGTACTTC
v_gene: TRBV4-2; d_gene: NA; abundance: many; j_gene: TRBJ1-5; CDR3aa: CASSPNGGAGQPQHF; CDR3nt: TGTGCCAGCAGCCCCAACGGGGGGGCCGGTCAGCCCCAGCATTTT
v_gene: TRBV20-1; d_gene: NA; abundance: many; j_gene: TRBJ2-1; CDR3aa: CSASPPGSYNEQFF; CDR3nt: TGCAGTGCTAGCCCTCCCGGAAGTTACAATGAGCAGTTCTTC
v_gene: TRBV3-1; d_gene: NA; abundance: many; j_gene: TRBJ2-2; CDR3aa: CASSQNTGELFF; CDR3nt: TGTGCCAGCAGCCAAAACACCGGGGAGCTGTTTTTT
v_gene: TRBV20-1; d_gene: TRBD2; abundance: many; j_gene: TRBJ2-1; CDR3aa: CSAETSGRAGSSYNEQFF; CDR3nt: TGCAGTGCTGAAACTAGCGGGAGGGCCGGAAGCTCCTACAATGAGCAGTTCTTC
v_gene: TRBV20-1; d_gene: TRBD2; abundance: NA; j_gene: TRBJ2-1; CDR3aa: CSASPGLGGNGEQFF; CDR3nt: TGCAGTGCTAGTCCGGGACTAGGGGGTAACGGTGAGCAGTTCTTC
v_gene: TRBV20-1; d_gene: NA; abundance: many; j_gene: TRBJ1-4; CDR3aa: CSARGATGQNEKLFF; CDR3nt: TGCAGTGCTAGAGGAGCCACAGGACAAAATGAAAAACTGTTTTTT
v_gene: TRBV7-9; d_gene: NA; abundance: many; j_gene: TRBJ1-5; CDR3aa: CASSLGTIQGPTGQPQHF; CDR3nt: TGTGCCAGCAGCTTAGGGACGATACAGGGCCCAACTGGGCAGCCCCAGCATTTT
v_gene: TRBV6-2/TRBV6-3; d_gene: TRBD2; abundance: many; j_gene: TRBJ2-7; CDR3aa: CASSRDGAPGLAGVGEQYF; CDR3nt: TGTGCCAGCAGTAGGGATGGGGCACCGGGACTAGCGGGAGTCGGCGAGCAGTACTTC
v_gene: TRBV11-2; d_gene: NA; abundance: many; j_gene: TRBJ2-6; CDR3aa: CASIEFSGANVLTF; CDR3nt: TGTGCCAGCATCGAATTCTCTGGGGCCAACGTCCTGACTTTC
v_gene: TRBV11-2; d_gene: NA; abundance: many; j_gene: TRBJ2-1; CDR3aa: CASSLGHQRDEQFF; CDR3nt: TGTGCCAGCAGCTTAGGCCACCAACGGGATGAGCAGTTCTTC
v_gene: TRBV6-5; d_gene: NA; abundance: many; j_gene: TRBJ2-3; CDR3aa: CASSYTPLTDTQYF; CDR3nt: TGTGCCAGCAGTTACACTCCTCTCACAGATACGCAGTATTTT
v_gene: TRBV28; d_gene: TRBD1; abundance: many; j_gene: TRBJ1-2; CDR3aa: CASSSTGQGINGYTF; CDR3nt: TGTGCCAGCAGTTCAACGGGACAGGGAATAAACGGCTACACCTTC
v_gene: TRBV20-1; d_gene: NA; abundance: many; j_gene: TRBJ2-2; CDR3aa: CSARRLANTGELFF; CDR3nt: TGCAGTGCTAGGAGGCTAGCGAACACCGGGGAGCTGTTTTTT
v_gene: TRBV29-1; d_gene: NA; abundance: medium-sized; j_gene: TRBJ1-2; CDR3aa: CSLNKGPYGYTF; CDR3nt: TGCTCCTTGAATAAGGGACCTTATGGCTACACCTTC
v_gene: TRBV5-1; d_gene: TRBD1; abundance: many; j_gene: TRBJ1-6; CDR3aa: CASSSEPGQINSPLHF; CDR3nt: TGCGCCAGCAGTTCAGAACCGGGACAGATTAATTCACCCCTCCACTTT
v_gene: TRBV7-3; d_gene: TRBD2; abundance: many; j_gene: TRBJ2-1; CDR3aa: CASSPHSAGVLNEQFF; CDR3nt: TGTGCCAGCAGCCCACATAGCGCGGGAGTTCTCAATGAGCAGTTCTTC